This TCR beta chain was recovered during a study of cytomegalovirus exposure and HLA in healthy donors listed by TCRdb under 2017. With respect to the entire study: An earlier analysis of 550 to 700 of the donors reported about 250 Gb of sequence data and more than 90 million unique TCR beta sequences from about 200 million T cells. Approximately 300 gigabases of sequencing data and tens of millions of unique TCR sequences made up an early release that covered several hundred HLA-typed donors. Of the 300 to 500 genotyped donors, over 80% were placed in the genetic ancestry cluster associated with self-reported Caucasian donors. The study was designed to test whether signatures of past pathogen exposure could be identified by cataloging public T cell receptors. The study used immunosequencing to profile the T cell repertoires of approximately 650 subjects and linked those repertoires to cytomegalovirus serostatus. A separate validation cohort of over 95 different subjects was used in addition to the approximately 700-subject first cohort. High-throughput TCR immunosequencing, statistical association of individual TCRs with disease status, and machine learning were combined to predict cytomegalovirus infection status. To study patterns of TCR occurrence, a later analysis re-analyzed previously published TCR beta repertoires from more than 550 donors and added high-resolution HLA genotyping. In the later analysis, no new phenotypic data were used to find candidate immune exposures; instead, reliance was placed on TCR beta sequences and their occurrence across donors. An earlier analysis of several hundred of the donors applied high-throughput TCR beta sequencing to assess whether each TCR beta V gene segment acted as functional or pseudogenic. Donor age, sex, ethnicity and CMV serostatus were compiled together with the repertoire data. In a later genetic analysis, genome-wide SNP genotypes for about 65% of the roughly 670 donors were used, and that subset was treated as a discovery cohort. Every discovery cohort repertoire had been produced on one sequencing platform. Both class I and class II loci were covered by HLA typing, at four-digit resolution. Typing coverage differed by locus: A, B, C, DRB1 and DQB1 were typed in about 629-640 donors, DQA1 in approximately 520, DPA1 in 600 to 610, and DPB1 in about 450. Because of strong linkage in the cohort, five DR-DQ haplotypes were treated as single units for association and clustering. Across roughly 420 genotyped donors of the cohort, an average of approximately 200,000 unique TCR beta nucleotide sequences per donor were sequenced, and 15% to 20% of those sequences were non-productive.

In the case of this clone: The specificity of this receptor is unknown. There are no base qualities to consult, and no much larger clone falls within one base.

Paper-wide results and their limitations: A later genetic analysis reported fewer N-insertions in productive TCRs among donors in an Asian-associated ancestry cluster than the 666-donor mean. A total of some 180 TCR beta chains were listed by the study as associated with cytomegalovirus. The sequencing pipeline was judged likely to have produced a cluster of highly shared sequence variants as a technical artifact. The 87-base-pair reads could not distinguish some IMGT-functional V segments, including TRBV6-2 and TRBV6-3, so those segments were excluded. CMV serostatus was the only immune exposure information available for the cohort. While some public TCRs were present in many individuals, most TCR sequences turned up only very rarely across donors. A later analysis found that HLA-associated TCR beta chains were more clonally expanded and had lower generation probabilities than equally common non-associated chains. A further reported finding was that TCR beta sequences accurately predicted the HLA-A and HLA-B alleles for most subjects in the first cohort. In a later analysis, several top co-occurrence clusters were reported to appear linked to parvovirus B19, influenza, CMV and Epstein-Barr virus. Strong co-occurrence of HLA alleles, especially DR and DQ, made assigning TCR associations to individual alleles difficult. According to the authors, the approach could potentially be generalized to other disease states and immunological phenotypes. Specific HLA alleles were associated with 15,000 to 20,000 TCR beta sequences at a false discovery rate of 0.05 in a later analysis. The cohort was sequenced for TCR beta chains only, and without alpha or paired-chain data the features that could be detected were limited. A few of the identified cytomegalovirus-associated TCR beta chains were confirmed in vitro to be specific for cytomegalovirus antigens. In a later analysis, TCR association rates were found to vary across HLA loci, with the most associated TCRs seen for DRB1 alleles and the fewest for HLA-C alleles. The classifier was reported to diagnose cytomegalovirus status with high specificity and sensitivity in both the original and validation cohorts. In a later genetic analysis, a missense DCLRE1C variant was associated with V-gene and J-gene trimming of TCR beta chains, and the association was replicated in an independent cohort. The earlier analysis of about 600 of the donors excluded some 15 rarely observed V segments, including chromosome 9 orphons, because counts were too low. Most CMV-associated TCR beta chains appeared to be HLA-restricted in a later analysis, and the HLA associations seemed to be driven largely by CMV exposure. Correlated functional status among segregating V segments might be attributable to linkage disequilibrium, but an unknown experimental factor could not be ruled out. Broadly in line with IMGT annotations, most TCR beta V segments showed up in productive rearrangements about 87% or about 30% of the time in an earlier analysis of approximately 600 of the donors. Because HLA typing was missing for some donors at each locus, association tests included only the typed subset. Presence/absence analyses assumed roughly uniform sequencing depth across donors, an assumption that may not hold.

Per the germline V gene (reference sequence), MNHEY is the CDR1 and SMNVEV is the CDR2. From the cysteine up to the phenylalanine, the CDR3 has a length of 14 residues. CDR3 DNA is the only sequence kept; it has 42 bases, read in frame from the first base. The germline ends are 5 bases apart after V is trimmed by 0 bases and J by 0 bases. Library method: the immunoSEQ multiplex PCR assay. The multiplex PCR relied on a mix of 60 forward primers for TCR Vbeta segments and 13 reverse primers for TCR Jbeta segments. Amplification of the CDR3 region of rearranged TCR beta genes was performed with a multiplex PCR assay on genomic DNA. The Illumina HiSeq System was used to sequence the amplified TCR beta libraries as 87-base-pair reads. As for how the authors treated the data: Across the 500 to 750 repertoires, a later analysis counted tens of millions of unique TCR beta chains, approximately 12 million of which were shared by at least two donors. Raw reads were error-corrected and collapsed into unique sequences with a nearest-neighbor algorithm that merged closely related sequences to remove PCR and sequencing errors. Alignment of CDR3 sequences to IMGT reference sequences was used to assign V, D and J gene segments. For a sequence to be retained, at least a six-nucleotide match to both a V gene segment and a J gene segment was required. A rearrangement counted as productive if the CDR3 had no stop codons and remained in frame with V and J, and every other rearrangement counted as non-productive. Following IMGT convention, CDR3 was defined as the stretch from the second conserved V-encoded cysteine to the conserved J-encoded phenylalanine. Sequences without an unambiguous match to a single V gene segment were excluded from the earlier analysis of about 640 of the donors. An earlier analysis of just under 600 of the donors called V segments functional above 56.7% productive rearrangements and segregating when the between-donor standard deviation exceeded 5%. A statistical classification framework was built for diagnosing cytomegalovirus status from the catalog of TCR beta chain sequences. A later analysis assigned V and J genes by comparing TCR nucleotide sequences with IMGT/GENE-DB human TR gene sequences. The TCRdist pipeline was used in a later analysis to assign CDR3 sequences and most-parsimonious VDJ recombination scenarios. In a later analysis, every TCR beta chain was defined by the combination of its CDR3 amino acid sequence and its V-gene family, and reads without a unique V-gene family were dropped. In a later analysis, 500 to 650 highly shared, low-generation-probability nucleotide sequences were removed to address suspected cross-contamination and a sequencing artifact. For each public chain, a later analysis derived a clonal expansion index from normalized ranks of inferred template counts within each repertoire. Generation probabilities in a later analysis came from a VDJ recombination model fitted to out-of-frame rearrangements, and those results were checked against IGoR. A later analysis scored TCR-TCR, TCR-HLA and TCR-CMV co-occurrence with hypergeometric tests, applying a repertoire-size bias correction to TCR pairs. In a later analysis, false discovery rates were estimated by permuting HLA or CMV assignments 20 times. In a later analysis, co-occurring TCRs were grouped using DBSCAN, with TCRdist sequence similarity added in when clustering inside HLA-allele-positive subsets. Repertoires with fewer than 30,000 or more than 120,000 public chains, plus five repertoires with anomalous nucleotide sharing, were excluded from co-occurrence clustering. TCRdb stores this immuneACCESS table with in-frame sequences only. Part of the clones is absent; in the studies checked, under half of the shortfall reflects unresolved V genes, and no reason is known for the rest. Clone size and V and J calls were adopted from that table, with D and trimming inferred from the DNA. The sample records roughly 80,000 clones, roughly 84% of which are singletons. 2.4% of the sample is taken by the ten largest.

In total, roughly 670 healthy bone marrow donors made up the cohort. At the time of sampling, all cohort members were nominally healthy, though unrecorded immune exposures were likely present. The donor tested CMV seronegative and was one of the 352 seronegative cohort members. Each donor provided a peripheral blood sample, and peripheral blood mononuclear cells were used for TCR beta sequencing. Genomic DNA extraction from the blood cell samples was performed with the Qiagen DNeasy Blood Extraction Kit. The rearrangement combines TRBV27 with TRBJ1-1, with the identity of the D gene unclear. The source material was PBMCs. The receptor was derived from a woman in her fifties or sixties in good health and CMV-seronegative. The DNA sequence is given as TGTGCCAGCAGTTTATCTCAGGTGAACACTGAAGCTTTCTTT. It encodes CASSLSQVNTEAFF.